The 16 T cell receptor beta chains below come from one sample, sequenced in a study of T cell responses to AZD1222 COVID-19 vaccine. Method: immunoSEQ multiplex PCR; TCRdb's copy keeps in-frame clones and lacks some. There are approximately 99,000 clones in the sample; about 86% occur only once, and 3.3% lies in the top ten. The sample in question was peripheral blood, obtained on day 0 of AZD1222 vaccination. These receptors all stem from an adult in good health.

This clone turned up a few times. The chain links TRBV10-3 to TRBJ1-3, with D possibly TRBD1 on 5 matching bases. V was pared by 3 bases and J by 0 bases, with 12 bases between. Germline CDR1 ENHRY, CDR2 SYGVKD. This CDR3 is built from 16 residues. CDR3 amino acids: CAISDSRGYSGNTIYF. DNA of the CDR3: TGTGCCATCAGTGACTCGCGGGGCTACTCTGGAAACACCATATATTTT.

The chain carries TRBV7-8 and TRBJ2-7, with 9 bases lining up with TRBD1. The CDR3 has 17 amino acids. Per the germline V gene, CDR1 is SGHVS and CDR2 is FQNEAQ. The V and J ends lost 2 bases and 3 bases, in that order; junction bases with no gene match: 11. Here the CDR3 reads CASSLIGTGTLLYEQYF. The CDR3 DNA reads as TGTGCCAGCAGCTTAATAGGGACAGGGACCCTCCTCTACGAGCAGTACTTC.

This clone was seen just once. This rearrangement joins TRBV27 to TRBJ1-5; D possibly corresponds to TRBD1 (5 bases). Germline values: CDR1 MNHEY, CDR2 SMNVEV (reference sequence). CDR3 size: 18 residues. Trimming pared 3 bases from V and 0 bases from J, leaving 18 bases between. The CDR3 spells CASSFAPRQKYSNQPQHF. CDR3 DNA sequence: TGTGCCAGCAGTTTCGCCCCCCGACAGAAATATAGCAATCAGCCCCAGCATTTT.

This clone was observed a few times. The J gene is TRBJ1-6, the V gene TRBV6-5, with 9 bases lining up with TRBD1. The CDR3 has 15 residues. The V gene end was trimmed by 6 bases and the J gene end by 9 bases; junction bases not matched to a gene: 9. The germline V gene encodes CDR1 MNHEY and CDR2 SVGAGI. The CDR3 loop is CASSPGTGRGSPLHF. CDR3 bases: TGTGCCAGCAGCCCCGGGACAGGGAGGGGTTCACCCCTCCACTTT.

V gene TRBV7-2 combines with J gene TRBJ1-4; D not resolved. The length of the CDR3 is 15 residues. Trimming cost V 5 bases and J 3 bases, with 13 bases left between them. Germline CDR1 is SGHTA and CDR2 is FQGNSA. The CDR3 DNA reads TGTGCCAGCAGCGCCGCCCTCATATCTAATGAAAAACTGTTTTTT. Amino acids: CASSAALISNEKLFF.

V gene TRBV7-2 combines with J gene TRBJ1-1; 7 bases are a match to TRBD1. CDR3 length: 14 residues. The germline CDR1 and CDR2 sequences are SGHTA and FQGNSA. With V trimmed by 5 bases and J by 4 bases, 7 bases remained unmatched. The DNA of the CDR3 is TGTGCCAGCAGCACACAGGGGAGGAGCACTGAAGCTTTCTTT. Translated: CASSTQGRSTEAFF.

The chain employs TRBV5-1 and TRBJ1-1; D is possibly TRBD1 (6 bases). There are 16 residues in the CDR3. The V gene's germline CDR1 is SGHRS and CDR2 YFSETQ. The V and J ends lost 4 bases and 7 bases respectively, with 23 bases between them. CDR3 loop: CASSPLGAGTKIEAFF. CDR3 nucleotide sequence: TGCGCCAGCAGCCCCCTCGGCGCCGGGACAAAAATTGAAGCTTTCTTT.

The chain employs TRBV9 and TRBJ2-1; perhaps D is TRBD1 or TRBD2 (5 bases each). Germline assignment: CDR1 SGDLS and CDR2 YYNGEE. The length of the CDR3 is 17 residues. The V and J ends lost 2 bases and 8 bases respectively, with 23 bases between them. The CDR3 loop reads CASSVGQTTQTLHEQFF. DNA for the CDR3: TGTGCCAGCAGCGTGGGGCAGACTACCCAGACTCTCCATGAGCAGTTCTTC.

This chain connects TRBV10-3 to TRBJ1-5, with 7 bases that match TRBD1. The CDR3 loop spans 16 amino acids. CDR1 is ENHRY, CDR2 SYGVKD, per germline. The ends lost 5 bases at V and 7 bases at J; junction bases unmatched: 14. CDR3 in DNA: TGTGCCATCAGTAACCGACAGGGAATCAAGGGACAGCCCCAGCATTTT. It encodes CAISNRQGIKGQPQHF.

The V and J genes are TRBV18 and TRBJ2-1; possible D gene TRBD1, 5 bases. V lost 5 bases to trimming and J lost 4 bases, with 12 bases between them. The CDR3 runs to 14 residues. From germline, CDR1 is KGHSH and CDR2 LQKENI. CDR3 bases: TGTGCCAGCTCATTCGTAGACAGATACAATGAGCAGTTCTTC. Protein sequence: CASSFVDRYNEQFF.

This chain joins TRBV10-3 and TRBJ1-1; TRBD1 might be the D (6 bases). The V gene's germline CDR1 is ENHRY and CDR2 SYGVKD. With 10 bases removed from V and 1 base from J, the gap between germline ends came to 13 bases. This CDR3 has 13 amino acids. This CDR3 reads CATGEGGNTEAFF. The CDR3 DNA follows: TGTGCCACTGGGGAGGGGGGGAACACTGAAGCTTTCTTT.

This chain joins TRBV12-3 or TRBV12-4 and TRBJ1-2; possible D gene TRBD1, 6 bases. The CDR3 is made up of 13 amino acids. V was clipped by 2 bases and J by 6 bases, with 10 bases between them. The CDR3 reads CASSLWTADGYTF. The CDR3 DNA reads as TGTGCCAGCAGTTTATGGACAGCCGATGGCTACACCTTC.

The V gene is TRBV29-1, the J gene TRBJ1-5, with 7 bases lining up with TRBD1. The CDR3 covers 13 residues. Germline V gene sequence: CDR1 SQVTM, CDR2 ANQGSEA. V was pared by 6 bases and J by 0 bases, with 2 bases of the junction left unmatched. The CDR3 bases are TGCAGCGTGGGACAGTATAGCAATCAGCCCCAGCATTTT. Its protein product is CSVGQYSNQPQHF. The full variable domain, in which reference TRBV29-1 and TRBJ1-5 provide the parts outside the CDR3, is SAVISQKPSRDICQRGTSLTIQCQVDSQVTMMFWYRQQPGQSLTLIATANQGSEATYESGFVIDKFPISRPNLTFSTLTVSNMSPEDSSIYLCSVGQYSNQPQHFGDGTRLSIL.

This chain connects TRBV19 to TRBJ1-4, with D hard to call. There are 14 residues in the CDR3. Trimming took off 3 bases at V and 4 bases at J, with 9 bases between the two ends. Germline V lookup: CDR1 LNHDA, CDR2 SQIVND (reference sequence). In nucleotides, the CDR3 is TGTGCCAGTAGTATCGGTGTCTTTAATGAAAAACTGTTTTTT. Protein sequence: CASSIGVFNEKLFF. Full variable domain (outside the CDR3, taken from reference TRBV19 and TRBJ1-4): DGGITQSPKYLFRKEGQNVTLSCEQNLNHDAMYWYRQDPGQGLRLIYYSQIVNDFQKGDIAEGYSVSREKKESFPLTVTSAQKNPTAFYLCASSIGVFNEKLFFGSGTQLSVL.

This clone appeared once. The rearrangement links TRBV5-6 to TRBJ2-1; 13 nucleotides agree with TRBD2. V gave up 4 bases and J gave up 4 bases; unmatched junction bases: 11. The CDR3 runs to 18 residues. Germline values: CDR1 SGHDT, CDR2 YYEEEE. CDR3 region: CASSQGLAGLVKYNEQFF. CDR3 bases: TGTGCCAGCAGCCAGGGACTAGCGGGGTTGGTAAAGTACAATGAGCAGTTCTTC.

The chain carries TRBV7-2 and TRBJ1-2, with D perhaps matching TRBD1 (5 bases). The germline V gene has CDR1 SGHTA and CDR2 FQGNSA. V shed 5 bases and J shed 4 bases, with 14 bases lying between them. The CDR3 spans 14 residues. CDR3 region: CASSQSGRGYGYTF. CDR3 coding DNA: TGTGCCAGCAGCCAATCAGGGAGGGGCTATGGCTACACCTTC.